This T cell receptor beta chain was captured by sequencing in a study of breast tumors, draining lymph nodes, adjacent tissues. Broader study findings: Compared with basal-like, luminal-like tumors shared significantly more repertoire with nontumor tissue. The data were judged consistent with most tumor T cells coming from lymph node and expanding in tumor. Tumors had less TCR diversity than lymph nodes, more than nontumor tissue. Data only fit, rather than demonstrated, lymph node origin of most tumor T cells.

One entry per CDR3 protein, called by TCRdb with MiXCR from the multiplex PCR reads. The sample includes about 200,000 distinct CDR3 sequences, approximately 31% of them seen just once. This clonotype appeared many times. Its target is not known. V was trimmed by 6 bases and J by 4 bases, leaving 18 bases between them. The CDR3 runs to 16 residues. Germline loops: CDR1 SGHTA, CDR2 FQGNSA. The lymph nodes were axillary draining lymph nodes from breast cancer patients. The sample comprised axillary lymph node tissue. This chain joins TRBV7-2 and TRBJ2-2, with D possibly being TRBD2 (6 bases). This receptor was identified in a female donor with breast cancer. Some clones in this sample may be carry-over from other donors' samples. CDR3 region: CASRPPGVGITGELFF. CDR3 nucleotide sequence: TGTGCCAGCAGACCCCCGGGGGTTGGGATCACCGGGGAGCTGTTTTTT.